These T cell receptor beta chains were read from a single sample in a study of shared clonotypes between healthy human individuals. Libraries were prepared by immunoSEQ multiplex PCR; TCRdb keeps only in-frame clonotypes and omits some of them. This table holds 2.3 million or so clones, approximately 93% found once. The specimen was naive CD4+ T cells from PBMCs. These receptors all come from a man younger than 30 in good health. Some clones in this sample may be carry-over from other donors' samples. The CDR3 runs from the conserved cysteine through the conserved F or W.

length	V	J	CDR3
15	TRBV5-1	TRBJ1-5	CASSLEGQGYQPQHF
16	TRBV18	TRBJ1-1	CASSPSQSLMNTEAFF
16	TRBV19	TRBJ2-1	CASRRILGNPNNEQFF
15	TRBV9	TRBJ2-5	CASSLLAGGPETQYF
14	TRBV15	TRBJ1-1	CATSRDVKGSEAFF
15	TRBV5-6	TRBJ2-7	CASSLSRWAVHEQYF
18	TRBV7-9	TRBJ2-1	CASLPGLAVSGSYNEQFF
13	TRBV6-6	TRBJ1-1	CASSLQGGTEAFF
14	TRBV27	TRBJ2-7	CASSRQREDNEQYF
14	TRBV6-1	TRBJ1-5	CASSEAFYNQPQHF
15	TRBV6-1	TRBJ2-1	CASSVLTRFNNEQFF
10	TRBV29-1	TRBJ2-1	CSVESPGQFF
16	TRBV29-1	TRBJ2-1	CSVKGLAGLLYNEQFF
13	TRBV9	TRBJ2-1	CASSVTSGTEQFF
15	TRBV11-2	TRBJ2-1	CASSLRGDSYNEQFF
14	TRBV27	TRBJ2-7	CASRPGQGHYEQYF
12	TRBV11-2	TRBJ2-3	CASSLGTDTQYF
15	TRBV2	TRBJ2-5	CASSPQGRVQETQYF
14	TRBV6-1	TRBJ2-5	CASSEATAQETQYF
13	TRBV29-1	TRBJ2-7	CSVEAQVNSEQYF
15	TRBV6-6	TRBJ2-3	CASKRGGIYTDTQYF
14	TRBV9	TRBJ2-3	CASSTRTGADTQYF
16	TRBV28	TRBJ1-4	CASSSPGLATNEKLFF
14	TRBV6-5	TRBJ1-2	CASSYRGREGGYTF
12	TRBV19	TRBJ1-1	CASSRGFTEAFF
15	TRBV4-2	TRBJ2-7	CASSPSGSNSYEQYF
18	TRBV7-2	TRBJ2-7	CASSQVYGRELDSYEQYF
13	TRBV7-3	TRBJ2-1	CASSLIGYNEQFF
18	TRBV4-1	TRBJ1-2	CASSQGAVQGALNYGYTF
18	TRBV5-1	TRBJ2-3	CASSRAGTSGSPGDTQYF
15	TRBV11-3	TRBJ2-1	CASSPGQGTYNEQFF
15	TRBV7-6	TRBJ2-7	CASSPRLIEPYEQYF
15	TRBV4-1	TRBJ1-1	CASSTRQGENTEAFF
11	TRBV6-5	TRBJ1-5	CASGSYQPQHF
16	TRBV29-1	TRBJ2-1	CSVATSGSSSYNEQFF
12	TRBV28	TRBJ2-7	CASSLRGYEQYF
15	TRBV9	TRBJ1-1	CASSPSGGRGTEAFF
21	TRBV28	TRBJ1-4	CASSLQGVVQGAAATNEKLFF
11	TRBV10-3	TRBJ2-7	CATADVYEQYF
19	TRBV10-3	TRBJ2-7	CAISESGQQFKGAYHEQYF
15	TRBV7-9	TRBJ1-4	CASSLRGQGNEKLFF
14	TRBV9	TRBJ1-2	CASSVGDGSLGYTF
14	TRBV7-9	TRBJ1-1	CASSPDTRNTEAFF
14	TRBV4-3	-	CASSLTMGRDEQYF
16	TRBV5-1	TRBJ2-1	CASRPQVGGRFDEQFF
15	TRBV28	TRBJ1-2	CASSFRTLAADGYTF
13	TRBV10-1	TRBJ2-3	CASSGIITDTQYF
15	TRBV4-3	TRBJ1-4	CASSLRDREDEKLFF
15	TRBV15	TRBJ2-7	CATSRGTFGSYEQYF
13	TRBV5-6	TRBJ1-2	CASSPAGNYGYTF